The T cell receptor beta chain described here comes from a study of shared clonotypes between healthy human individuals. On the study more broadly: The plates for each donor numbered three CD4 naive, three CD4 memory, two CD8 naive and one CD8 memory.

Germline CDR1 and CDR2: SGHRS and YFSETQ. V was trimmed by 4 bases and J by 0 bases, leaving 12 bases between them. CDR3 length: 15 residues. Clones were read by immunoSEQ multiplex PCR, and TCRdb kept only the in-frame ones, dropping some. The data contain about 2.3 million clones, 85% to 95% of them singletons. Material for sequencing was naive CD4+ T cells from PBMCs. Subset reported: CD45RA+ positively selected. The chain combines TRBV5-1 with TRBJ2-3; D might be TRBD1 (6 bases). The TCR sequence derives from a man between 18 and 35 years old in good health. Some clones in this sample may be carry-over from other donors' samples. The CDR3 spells CASSVGTPSTDTQYF. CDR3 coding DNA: TGCGCCAGCAGCGTCGGGACACCTAGCACAGATACGCAGTATTTT.